Below, 27 T cell receptor beta chains from the same sample are listed, as sequenced in a study of blood T cell repertoires in COVID-19. The repertoire was sequenced with immunoSEQ multiplex PCR; TCRdb's copy has only in-frame clones and lacks some. The repertoire includes around 200,000 clones, roughly 86% of them detected once, and about 9.4% sits in the top ten. Sequencing input: PBMCs or T cells enriched from blood (not recorded which). The receptor source for this set is a man aged 18-30 years with acute COVID-19.

This chain links TRBV18 with TRBJ2-1; 11 bases are a match to TRBD2. CDR3 length: 16 amino acids. Germline trimming cut 6 bases from V and 9 bases from J; bases unmatched to any gene: 13. CDR1 KGHSH and CDR2 LQKENI come from the germline V gene. In DNA, the CDR3 is TGTGCCAGCTCGCCAGGGACTAGCGGAGAAGGGGGTGAGCAGTTCTTC. This encodes CASSPGTSGEGGEQFF. The whole variable domain, remainder taken from reference TRBV18 and TRBJ2-1, is NAGVMQNPRHLVRRRGQEARLRCSPMKGHSHVYWYRQLPEEGLKFMVYLQKENIIDESGMPKERFSAEFPKEGPSILRIQQVVRGDSAAYFCASSPGTSGEGGEQFFGPGTRLTVL.

This clone was counted between two and nine times. The chain carries TRBV10-3 and TRBJ2-5; 7 nucleotides line up with TRBD1. The CDR3 runs 15 residues. V dropped 10 bases and J dropped 2; count of bases not matched to a gene: 13. The germline V gene encodes CDR1 ENHRY and CDR2 SYGVKD. The chain's CDR3 is CATGDQTGPQETQYF. CDR3 bases: TGTGCCACCGGAGACCAGACAGGGCCACAAGAGACCCAGTACTTC.

Regarding this clone: Other nucleotide sequences in the sample specify the same CDR3. CDR3 sequence: CASSPSSYEQYF. The CDR3, as DNA: TGTGCCAGCAGCCCTAGCAGCTACGAGCAGTACTTC. The chain recombines TRBV9 with TRBJ2-7; D perhaps matches TRBD2 (5 bases). CDR1 is SGDLS, CDR2 YYNGEE, per germline. The CDR3 consists of 12 residues. V lost 4 bases to trimming and J lost 3 bases, with 8 bases between them.

This clone was counted a single time. This sequence joins TRBV7-2 and TRBJ1-2; D may be TRBD1 (6 bases). Trimming took 4 bases from V and 0 from J, leaving 12 bases between them. Germline CDR1 and CDR2: SGHTA and FQGNSA. This CDR3 has 15 residues. This CDR3 is CASSSIQGSNYGYTF. CDR3 coding DNA: TGTGCCAGCAGCTCGATACAGGGTTCTAACTATGGCTACACCTTC.

This clone was counted many times. The chain is built from TRBV30 and TRBJ1-5, with TRBD1 as a possible D gene (6 bases). V was shortened by 0 bases and J by 4 bases, with 10 bases between the two germline ends. The CDR3 contains 14 residues. Germline V gene lookup returns CDR1 GTSNPN and CDR2 SVGIG (reference sequence). In DNA, the CDR3 is TGTGCCTGGAGTGTGGACAGTCAAAATCAGCCCCAGCATTTT. Its translation is CAWSVDSQNQPQHF.

The V and J genes are TRBV27 and TRBJ1-5; the D gene is possibly TRBD1 (6 bases). The CDR3 totals 15 residues. Germline V gene data show CDR1 as MNHEY and CDR2 as SMNVEV (reference sequence). The V end was cut by 6 bases, the J end by 3 bases, with 15 bases between. In nucleotides, the CDR3 is TGTGCCAGCAGCCTTACAGGGTTTAACAATCAGCCCCAGCATTTT. Amino acid sequence: CASSLTGFNNQPQHF.

The chain couples TRBV4-1 to TRBJ2-7, with 9 bases identical to TRBD2. V dropped 0 bases and J dropped 7; count of bases not matched to a gene: 7. CDR3 length equals 15 residues. CDR1 and CDR2 (germline): MGHRA, YSYEKL. CDR3 protein: CASSQDRGLAGEQYF. DNA for the CDR3: TGCGCCAGCAGCCAAGATCGAGGTCTAGCGGGGGAGCAGTACTTC.

As concerns this clone: Other DNA sequences within the sample encode an identical CDR3. The J gene is TRBJ1-1, the V gene TRBV12-3 or TRBV12-4, with no clear D. The CDR3 contains 13 residues. Trimming cost V 3 bases and J 1 base, with 6 bases left between them. CDR3 in amino acids: CASSFGGNTEAFF. The DNA of the CDR3 is TGTGCCAGCAGTTTTGGAGGGAACACTGAAGCTTTCTTT.

This chain connects TRBV5-1 to TRBJ2-3, with TRBD2 matching over 14 bases. Germline CDR1 reads SGHRS; CDR2 reads YFSETQ. The CDR3 has 16 amino acids. Trimming took 0 bases from V and 6 from J; bases not matched to a gene: 3. The DNA of the CDR3 is TGCGCCAGCAGCTTGGGGACTAGCGGGAGGTCGGATACGCAGTATTTT. Its protein is CASSLGTSGRSDTQYF.

V gene TRBV29-1 combines with J gene TRBJ2-7, with 10 bases matching TRBD1. The CDR3 is 13 amino acids. CDR1 is SQVTM, CDR2 ANQGSEA, per germline. J was trimmed by 7 bases and V by 4 bases; bases with no gene match: 7. The CDR3: CSVATGGAYEQYF. The CDR3 DNA follows: TGCAGCGTTGCGACAGGGGGCGCGTATGAGCAGTACTTC.

The chain uses TRBV30 and TRBJ1-6; 7 bases match TRBD1. Germline CDR1 GTSNPN, CDR2 SVGIG (reference sequence). The CDR3 is made up of 15 amino acids. The V and J ends lost 2 bases and 3 bases, in that order; junction bases with no gene match: 4. The CDR3 loop is CAWSRQGYYNSPLHF. CDR3 nucleotides: TGTGCCTGGAGTAGACAGGGATACTATAATTCACCCCTCCACTTT. The full variable domain, with the rest looked up from reference TRBV30 and TRBJ1-6, is SQTIHQWPATLVQPVGSPLSLECTVEGTSNPNLYWYRQAAGRGLQLLFYSVGIGQISSEVPQNLSASRPQDRQFILSSKKLLLSDSGFYLCAWSRQGYYNSPLHFGNGTRLTVT.

The chain couples TRBV4-1 to TRBJ1-5, with TRBD1 matching 8 bases. Germline CDR1 is MGHRA and CDR2 is YSYEKL. The V and J ends lost 4 bases and 2 bases, in that order; junction bases with no gene match: 4. The CDR3 loop spans 15 amino acids. The CDR3 nucleotides read TGCGCCAGCAGCCGAGTGGACAGGGGCAATCAGCCCCAGCATTTT. Translation: CASSRVDRGNQPQHF.

The rearrangement links TRBV27 to TRBJ2-7; tentatively, D is TRBD1 (5 bases). CDR1 and CDR2 (germline): MNHEY, SMNVEV (reference sequence). The CDR3 is 15 amino acids. V dropped 0 bases and J dropped 6 bases, with 15 bases sitting between them. The CDR3 DNA reads as TGTGCCAGCAGTTTATCATCCCAGGCAGGGTTCGAGCAGTACTTC. Translation gives CASSLSSQAGFEQYF.

The CDR3 DNA follows: TGTGCCAGCAGTCCTGGCCCAACCACTGAAGCTTTCTTT. Amino acids: CASSPGPTTEAFF. V usage is TRBV2 and J usage is TRBJ1-1; no firm D call. The CDR3 covers 13 residues. Germline-derived CDR1 and CDR2 are SNHLY and FYNNEI. V dropped 5 bases and J dropped 4 bases, with 11 bases sitting between them.

The chain uses TRBV9 and TRBJ1-1; no reliable D call. Trimming cost V 3 bases and J 4 bases, with 7 bases left between them. Germline values: CDR1 SGDLS, CDR2 YYNGEE. The CDR3 spans 12 residues. The CDR3 loop is CASSGYGTEAFF. The CDR3 bases are TGTGCCAGCAGCGGATACGGCACTGAAGCTTTCTTT.

V gene TRBV18 combines with J gene TRBJ2-1, with TRBD2 as a possible D gene (5 bases). The CDR3 has 13 amino acids. Germline CDR1 is KGHSH and CDR2 is LQKENI. Trimming left V 6 bases short and J 7 bases short, with 13 bases between. This chain's CDR3 is CASSQDSWNEQFF. The CDR3 bases are TGTGCCAGCTCTCAGGACTCCTGGAATGAGCAGTTCTTC.

The chain has TRBV19 and TRBJ2-3; D may be TRBD2 (6 bases). V was pared by 3 bases and J by 0 bases, with 22 bases between. Germline loops: CDR1 LNHDA, CDR2 SQIVND (reference sequence). The CDR3 covers 19 residues. CDR3 sequence (DNA): TGTGCCAGTAGTATCTACTCCAAACCGTCGGGAGCTAGCACAGATACGCAGTATTTT. It specifies CASSIYSKPSGASTDTQYF.

The J gene is TRBJ2-4, the V gene TRBV18, with TRBD2 identical over 7 bases. V dropped 0 bases and J dropped 1; count of bases not matched to a gene: 6. The CDR3 extends over 17 amino acids. Germline lookup yields CDR1 KGHSH and CDR2 LQKENI. CDR3 residues: CASSPPMAGVAKNIQYF. The CDR3 coding sequence is TGTGCCAGCTCACCACCGATGGCGGGAGTCGCCAAAAACATTCAGTACTTC.

Remarks on this clone: The junction departs from germline at one end; a sequencing error may be responsible. This chain connects TRBV7-7 to TRBJ2-3; 14 bases are a match to TRBD2. CDR3 length: 17 residues. Germline V CDR1 and CDR2: SSHAT, FNYEAQ (reference sequence). The chain's CDR3 is CASSLLPGLAGDGTQYF. DNA for the CDR3: TGTGCTAGCAGCTTACTTCCGGGACTAGCGGGAGATGGTACGCAGTATTTT. Looking up the rest from reference TRBV7-7 and TRBJ2-3 gives the full variable domain: GAGVSQSPRYKVTKRGQDVTLRCDPISSHATLYWYQQALGQGPEFLTYFNYEAQPDKSGLPSDRFSAERPEGSISTLTIQRTEQRDSAMYRCASSLLPGLAGDGTQYFGPGTRLTVL.

The J gene is TRBJ2-7, the V gene TRBV27; 12 bases are shared with TRBD2. The J segment lost 7 bases and the V segment lost 9 bases, leaving 7 bases of the junction unmatched. The CDR3 consists of 13 residues. Germline V gene data show CDR1 as MNHEY and CDR2 as SMNVEV (reference sequence). The CDR3 region is CASQLAGGREQYF. CDR3 sequence (DNA): TGTGCCAGTCAACTAGCGGGAGGTCGTGAGCAGTACTTC.

The V and J genes are TRBV30 and TRBJ2-7, with 12 bases fitting TRBD2. The CDR3 spans 14 residues. Per the germline V gene, CDR1 is GTSNPN and CDR2 is SVGIG (reference sequence). The V segment lost 3 bases and the J segment 5 bases; nucleotides outside the gene matches: 5. Here the CDR3 DNA reads TGTGCCTGGAGCACTAGCGGGAGGAAGGACGAGCAGTACTTC. Its translation is CAWSTSGRKDEQYF.

The chain recombines TRBV28 with TRBJ1-5; TRBD1 might be the D (6 bases). Germline-derived CDR1 and CDR2 are MDHEN and SYDVKM. The CDR3 spans 16 residues. V shed 5 bases and J shed 0 bases, with 14 bases lying between them. The CDR3 nucleotides read TGTGCCAGCAGTCCCTTACAGGGATATAGCAATCAGCCCCAGCATTTT. This translates into CASSPLQGYSNQPQHF.

The V and J genes are TRBV7-3 and TRBJ2-3, with TRBD2 as a possible D gene (5 bases). Germline lookup yields CDR1 SGHTA and CDR2 FQGTGA. The ends were cut back, 5 bases at V and 2 bases at J, with 17 bases in the middle. The CDR3 runs 16 residues. This CDR3 reads CASSAGVLPYTDTQYF. In nucleotides, the CDR3 is TGTGCCAGCAGCGCGGGCGTACTACCCTACACAGATACGCAGTATTTT.

This chain joins TRBV28 and TRBJ2-1; 9 positions agree with TRBD2. The J segment lost 0 bases and the V segment lost 8 bases, leaving 2 bases of the junction unmatched. Germline CDR1 is MDHEN and CDR2 is SYDVKM. The CDR3 loop spans 14 amino acids. This chain's CDR3 is CASLSGSSYNEQFF. CDR3 DNA: TGTGCCAGCCTTAGCGGGAGCTCCTACAATGAGCAGTTCTTC.

This clone showed up just once. J is TRBJ2-1 and V is TRBV19; TRBD2 agrees at 9 bases. V shed 5 bases and J 6 bases; nucleotides not matched to a gene: 8. This CDR3 is built from 15 residues. From germline, CDR1 is LNHDA and CDR2 SQIVND (reference sequence). The CDR3 nucleotides are TGTGCCAGTAGTTCCGGGACTAGCCGGTTCAATGAGCAGTTCTTC. This translates into CASSSGTSRFNEQFF.

The V call is TRBV5-1, the J call TRBJ2-1, with 7 nucleotides matching TRBD2. Germline V gives CDR1 SGHRS, CDR2 YFSETQ. Trimming cost V 0 bases and J 7 bases; bases outside gene matches: 1. The CDR3 runs to 13 residues. For the CDR3, the DNA is TGCGCCAGCAGCTTGGTGGGAGGGAATGAGCAGTTCTTC. Translating gives CASSLVGGNEQFF.

The chain uses TRBV7-2 and TRBJ2-7, with 15 bases matching TRBD2. The V gene end was trimmed by 4 bases and the J gene end by 1 base; junction bases not matched to a gene: 8. Germline lookup yields CDR1 SGHTA and CDR2 FQGNSA. The CDR3 length is 18 residues. CDR3 loop: CASSSGLAGGPRSYEQYF. CDR3 coding DNA: TGTGCCAGCAGCTCCGGACTAGCGGGAGGGCCACGGTCCTACGAGCAGTACTTC.